These 15 T cell receptor beta chains originate from one sample sequenced in a study of blood T cell repertoires in COVID-19. Assay used: immunoSEQ multiplex PCR; TCRdb lists only in-frame clones, some missing. The sample has 150,000 or so clones; about 90% are singletons. Sequences were obtained from PBMCs or T cells enriched from blood (not recorded which). The origin of the receptors is a woman aged 45 to 65 who had recovered from COVID-19.

The chain links TRBV20-1 to TRBJ2-7; 7 bases line up with TRBD1. This CDR3 contains 11 residues. With 6 bases clipped from V and 5 bases from J, the junction kept 4 bases outside the gene matches. Germline CDR1 is DFQATT and CDR2 is SNEGSKA (reference sequence). The DNA of the CDR3 is TGCAGTGCCTTGGGACAGAACGAGCAGTACTTC. Protein: CSALGQNEQYF.

This clone was recorded a few times. The chain couples TRBV19 to TRBJ1-5, with D perhaps TRBD1 (5 bases). The CDR3 extends over 17 amino acids. CDR1 is LNHDA, CDR2 SQIVND, per germline (reference sequence). Trimming left V 5 bases short and J 1 base short, with 18 bases between. CDR3 nucleotide sequence: TGTGCCAGTAGTCCGGGCGTAAGCGGGGACAGCAATCAGCCCCAGCATTTT. Translated: CASSPGVSGDSNQPQHF.

The chain links TRBV28 to TRBJ2-6, with 7 bases matching TRBD2. Per the germline V gene, CDR1 is MDHEN and CDR2 is SYDVKM. J lost 0 bases, V lost 6 bases, and 5 bases had no gene match. The CDR3 has 16 amino acids. CDR3 sequence: CASSRWGGSGANVLTF. CDR3 coding DNA: TGTGCCAGCAGCCGATGGGGGGGCTCTGGGGCCAACGTCCTGACTTTC. The full variable domain, completed using reference TRBV28 and TRBJ2-6, is DVKVTQSSRYLVKRTGEKVFLECVQDMDHENMFWYRQDPGLGLRLIYFSYDVKMKEKGDIPEGYSVSREKKERFSLILESASTNQTSMYLCASSRWGGSGANVLTFGAGSRLTVL.

The gene calls are TRBV30 and TRBJ2-1, with a possible D match to TRBD2 (6 bases). CDR3 length: 13 residues. V lost 7 bases to trimming and J lost 0 bases, with 10 bases between them. CDR1 and CDR2 from the germline V gene are GTSNPN and SVGIG (reference sequence). The CDR3, as DNA: TGTGCCTATAGCGGTAGCTCCTACAATGAGCAGTTCTTC. Translating it yields CAYSGSSYNEQFF.

This chain uses TRBV29-1 with TRBJ1-3, with D tentatively TRBD1 (6 bases). In germline, CDR1 is SQVTM, CDR2 ANQGSEA. Deletions cut 1 base from V and 0 bases from J, with 13 bases between. The CDR3 is made up of 16 amino acids. For the CDR3, the DNA is TGCAGCGTTGAAGTGGTTGGACAGCCCTCTGGAAACACCATATATTTT. It specifies CSVEVVGQPSGNTIYF.

J is TRBJ2-3 and V is TRBV18, with TRBD2 matching 14 bases. The V gene end was trimmed by 3 bases and the J gene end by 0 bases; junction bases not matched to a gene: 17. This CDR3 contains 22 residues. The germline V gene encodes CDR1 KGHSH and CDR2 LQKENI. The CDR3 region is CASSPSLTSGRAVFGSTDTQYF. In DNA form, the CDR3 reads TGTGCCAGCTCACCCTCCCTGACTAGCGGGAGGGCCGTCTTCGGGAGCACAGATACGCAGTATTTT.

V is TRBV5-1 and J is TRBJ1-1; possible D gene TRBD1, 5 bases. The CDR3 is 15 residues long. V was pared by 1 base and J by 0 bases, with 10 bases between. Germline CDR1 and CDR2: SGHRS and YFSETQ. Here the CDR3 DNA reads TGCGCCAGCAGCTTGTCCCAGACAGTGAACACTGAAGCTTTCTTT. Its protein product is CASSLSQTVNTEAFF.

The V gene is TRBV6-1, the J gene TRBJ1-4; D might be TRBD1 (6 bases). The ends were cut back, 4 bases at V and 12 bases at J, with 24 bases in the middle. Germline loops: CDR1 MNHNS, CDR2 SASEGT. The CDR3 runs 16 residues. The CDR3 region has the DNA TGTGCCAGCAGTGGAAGACAGACAGGCGCCTTGGGGGAACTGTTTTTT. It translates to CASSGRQTGALGELFF.

V gene TRBV7-9 combines with J gene TRBJ2-7, with TRBD2 matching 8 bases. The germline V gene encodes CDR1 SEHNR and CDR2 FQNEAQ (reference sequence). J gave up 2 bases and V 1 base, and 7 bases lay outside the gene matches. CDR3 length: 16 residues. The CDR3 loop is CASSLVSGRDTYEQYF. The CDR3 bases are TGTGCCAGCAGCTTAGTTTCCGGGAGGGATACCTACGAGCAGTACTTC.

This clone was observed a single time. This chain uses TRBV7-2 with TRBJ2-1; 12 bases match TRBD2. The V segment lost 0 bases and the J segment 10 bases; nucleotides outside the gene matches: 7. Per germline, CDR1 SGHTA and CDR2 FQGNSA. This CDR3 spans 16 amino acids. The CDR3 reads CASSLALTSGSGEQFF. CDR3 bases: TGTGCCAGCAGCTTAGCGTTGACTAGCGGGAGTGGGGAGCAGTTCTTC.

The rearrangement uses TRBV3-1 (or the pseudogene TRBV3-2) and TRBJ1-6; 7 bases fit TRBD1. Germline trimming cut 3 bases from V and 8 bases from J; bases unmatched to any gene: 13. The V gene's germline CDR1 is LGHDT and CDR2 YNNKEL (reference sequence). CDR3 size: 17 residues. CDR3 bases: TGTGCCAGCAGCCACCTCAGGGACAGCCCAATTCATTCACCCCTCCACTTT. Its protein product is CASSHLRDSPIHSPLHF.

In this sample, this clone turned up many times. The chain recombines TRBV6-2 or TRBV6-3 with TRBJ1-2; 8 positions match TRBD1. Germline loops: CDR1 MNHEY, CDR2 SVGEGT. This CDR3 is built from 19 residues. V lost 5 bases and J lost 6; bases outside the gene matches: 23. CDR3 sequence reads: CASSEYGALLRTGNHGYTF. The CDR3, as DNA: TGTGCCAGCAGTGAGTACGGTGCCCTGCTCCGGACAGGGAATCATGGCTACACCTTC.

This clone was observed once. V and J are TRBV5-4 and TRBJ2-1, with TRBD2 matching over 7 bases. This CDR3 is 17 amino acids long. Per germline, CDR1 SGHNT and CDR2 YYREEE (reference sequence). J was trimmed by 4 bases and V by 4 bases; bases with no gene match: 14. The CDR3: CASSLPGGAGAYNEQFF. For the CDR3, the DNA is TGTGCCAGCAGCCTACCCGGGGGTGCGGGAGCATACAATGAGCAGTTCTTC. Variable domain in full (rest from reference TRBV5-4 and TRBJ2-1): ETGVTQSPTHLIKTRGQQVTLRCSSQSGHNTVSWYQQALGQGPQFIFQYYREEENGRGNFPPRFSGLQFPNYSSELNVNALELDDSALYLCASSLPGGAGAYNEQFFGPGTRLTVL.

The rearrangement uses TRBV18 and TRBJ2-7, with 9 bases lining up with TRBD1. The length of the CDR3 is 15 residues. V lost 3 bases to trimming and J lost 3 bases; unmatched junction nucleotides: 6. CDR1 and CDR2 from the germline V gene are KGHSH and LQKENI. The CDR3 loop reads CASSPTGTGNYEQYF. The CDR3 DNA is TGTGCCAGCTCACCTACCGGGACAGGGAACTACGAGCAGTACTTC.

The CDR3 protein is CASSPGHPNEKLFF. For the CDR3, the DNA is TGTGCCAGCAGCCCGGGACACCCTAATGAAAAACTGTTTTTT. J is TRBJ1-4 and V is TRBV9; a weak D match, TRBD1 (6 bases). The germline V gene has CDR1 SGDLS and CDR2 YYNGEE. This CDR3 is 14 amino acids long. With 4 bases removed from V and 3 bases from J, the gap between germline ends came to 10 bases.